One sample yielded the 17 T cell receptor beta chains listed below, sequenced in a study of T cell changes during pregnancy in multiple sclerosis. Assay: immunoSEQ multiplex PCR; the TCRdb copy retains only in-frame clones and omits some. The sample lists more than 90,000 clones; 92% were seen once. The sequencing used peripheral blood, collected in the first trimester of pregnancy. These receptor sequences come from a female donor with multiple sclerosis, enrolled in a pregnancy study.

The count of this clone is one. This sequence joins TRBV7-8 and TRBJ1-4, with D unresolved. The length of the CDR3 is 15 residues. V lost 6 bases to trimming and J lost 2 bases, with 13 bases between them. Germline-derived CDR1 and CDR2 are SGHVS and FQNEAQ. The CDR3, as DNA: TGTGCCAGCAGTCGCGCCGGAGGCACTAATGAAAAACTGTTTTTT. It translates to CASSRAGGTNEKLFF. The full variable domain, with the rest looked up from reference TRBV7-8 and TRBJ1-4, is GAGVSQSPRYKVAKRGQDVALRCDPISGHVSLFWYQQALGQGPEFLTYFQNEAQLDKSGLPSDRFFAERPEGSVSTLKIQRTQQEDSAVYLCASSRAGGTNEKLFFGSGTQLSVL.

The chain joins TRBV6-1 to TRBJ2-7, with 10 nucleotides matching TRBD1. V lost 3 bases, J lost 2 bases, and 4 bases stayed unmatched. This CDR3 region has 15 residues. Germline CDR1 MNHNS, CDR2 SASEGT. CDR3 in amino acids: CASSDGTGATYEQYF. CDR3 in DNA: TGTGCCAGCAGTGACGGGACAGGGGCTACCTACGAGCAGTACTTC.

The rearrangement links TRBV27 to TRBJ2-3; 7 nucleotides match TRBD2. The CDR3 is 15 amino acids. From germline, CDR1 is MNHEY and CDR2 SMNVEV (reference sequence). The ends lost 6 bases at V and 4 bases at J; junction bases unmatched: 10. The CDR3 is CASRGRGGRSDTQYF. CDR3 coding DNA: TGTGCCAGCAGGGGGAGGGGAGGGAGATCAGATACGCAGTATTTT.

This clone was counted ten times or more. The V gene is TRBV27, the J gene TRBJ1-2; 7 nucleotides align to TRBD1. V lost 5 bases and J lost 4; bases outside the gene matches: 7. There are 14 residues in the CDR3. CDR1 MNHEY and CDR2 SMNVEV come from the germline V gene (reference sequence). The CDR3 bases are TGTGCCAGCAGTGCGACAGGGTTGGGCTATGGCTACACCTTC. This gives the protein CASSATGLGYGYTF.

This clone was picked up one time. This chain connects TRBV12-5 to TRBJ1-4; 12 bases are a match to TRBD1. The CDR3 consists of 17 residues. J gave up 3 bases and V 2 bases, and 4 bases lay outside the gene matches. The germline V gene has CDR1 LGHNT and CDR2 FRNRAP. The DNA of the CDR3 is TGTGCTAGTGGTTTGCCGGGACAGGGGGCGGCTAATGAAAAACTGTTTTTT. Amino acid sequence: CASGLPGQGAANEKLFF.

The rearrangement joins TRBV7-6 to TRBJ2-2; 10 bases match TRBD2. This CDR3 region has 18 residues. The germline V gene has CDR1 SGHVS and CDR2 FNYEAQ. V was clipped by 8 bases and J by 2 bases; unmatched bases: 14. The CDR3 nucleotides read TGTGCCAGCCGCGGCCCCGGACTAGCGGTTCCCAACACCGGGGAGCTGTTTTTT. Its translation: CASRGPGLAVPNTGELFF.

The gene calls are TRBV27 and TRBJ2-7, with 14 bases that match TRBD2. Germline V gene lookup returns CDR1 MNHEY and CDR2 SMNVEV (reference sequence). V trimming: 6 bases; J trimming: 9 bases; junction bases outside the gene matches: 10. The CDR3 contains 15 residues. CDR3 nucleotide sequence: TGTGCCAGCAGAAACCCGGGACTAGCGGGAGCGCGGCAGTACTTC. The encoded protein is CASRNPGLAGARQYF.

CDR3 sequence (DNA): TGTGCCAGCAGCCCGGGACTAGCGGGAACCAAAAACATTCAGTACTTC. It is translated as CASSPGLAGTKNIQYF. The J gene is TRBJ2-4, the V gene TRBV13, with TRBD2 matching over 13 bases. CDR3 length: 16 residues. The V gene end was trimmed by 5 bases and the J gene end by 2 bases; junction bases not matched to a gene: 3. Looked up from germline, CDR1 is PRHDT and CDR2 is FYEKMQ (reference sequence).

The V gene is TRBV9, the J gene TRBJ2-7, with a weak D call TRBD2 (6 bases). The CDR3 runs 13 residues. The germline V gene encodes CDR1 SGDLS and CDR2 YYNGEE. The germline V and J ends were trimmed by 0 bases and 4 bases, with 8 bases remaining between them. CDR3 protein: CASSVVGGYEQYF. As DNA, the CDR3 is TGTGCCAGCAGCGTAGTAGGAGGGTACGAGCAGTACTTC.

The rearrangement links TRBV12-2 to TRBJ2-5; TRBD2, as called in the table, went unchecked against the DNA. TRBV12-2 is deemed a pseudogene. The CDR3 runs to 15 residues. The CDR3 loop reads CASRLAQGLAETQYF. The CDR3 DNA reads as TGTGCAAGTCGCTTAGCGCAGGGACTAGCGGAGACCCAGTACTTC.

V usage is TRBV18 and J usage is TRBJ1-1; 7 bases fit TRBD1. The CDR3 is 15 amino acids. After removal of 5 bases from V and 0 bases from J, the junction contained 6 bases not matched to a gene. CDR1 is KGHSH and CDR2 is LQKENI in the germline V gene. The CDR3 DNA reads as TGTGCCAGCTCAGAGCAGACAGGGCTGAACACTGAAGCTTTCTTT. Translation gives CASSEQTGLNTEAFF. The whole variable domain, filled in from reference TRBV18 and TRBJ1-1, reads NAGVMQNPRHLVRRRGQEARLRCSPMKGHSHVYWYRQLPEEGLKFMVYLQKENIIDESGMPKERFSAEFPKEGPSILRIQQVVRGDSAAYFCASSEQTGLNTEAFFGQGTRLTVV.

The rearrangement links TRBV30 to TRBJ1-3; TRBD1 is a possible D gene (5 bases). The CDR3 is made up of 15 amino acids. Trimming removed 2 bases at V and 0 bases at J, with 11 bases between. CDR1 and CDR2 from the germline V gene are GTSNPN and SVGIG (reference sequence). CDR3 nucleotides: TGTGCCTGGAGTCCAGGACACCGCTCTGGAAACACCATATATTTT. This gives the protein CAWSPGHRSGNTIYF.

This sequence joins TRBV5-1 and TRBJ2-7, with D perhaps TRBD1 (6 bases). The CDR3 contains 12 residues. CDR1 SGHRS and CDR2 YFSETQ come from the germline V gene. Trimming cost V 5 bases and J 2 bases, with 8 bases left between them. The CDR3 DNA reads as TGCGCCAGCAGTGGACAGACCTACGAGCAGTACTTC. It is translated as CASSGQTYEQYF.

The chain has TRBV19 and TRBJ1-2; TRBD1 is a possible D gene (6 bases). The CDR3 contains 12 residues. V lost 6 bases to trimming and J lost 4 bases, with 9 bases between them. Germline V CDR1 and CDR2: LNHDA, SQIVND (reference sequence). CDR3 in amino acids: CASSGQFYGYTF. In DNA, the CDR3 is TGTGCCAGTAGCGGACAGTTCTATGGCTACACCTTC. The full variable domain, with the rest looked up from reference TRBV19 and TRBJ1-2, is DGGITQSPKYLFRKEGQNVTLSCEQNLNHDAMYWYRQDPGQGLRLIYYSQIVNDFQKGDIAEGYSVSREKKESFPLTVTSAQKNPTAFYLCASSGQFYGYTFGSGTRLTVV.

The chain is built from TRBV4-2 and TRBJ1-3; D perhaps matches TRBD1 (6 bases). Trimming shortened V by 4 bases and J by 4 bases, and 17 bases separated the two germline ends. CDR1 and CDR2 from the germline V gene are LGHNA and YNFKEQ. The CDR3 runs 16 residues. CDR3 sequence (DNA): TGTGCCAGCAGCCCAAGTGGACAGACCGGCGGAAACACCATATATTTT. This translates into CASSPSGQTGGNTIYF.

J is TRBJ2-7 and V is TRBV5-5; D gene ambiguous. Germline lookup yields CDR1 SGHKS and CDR2 YYEKEE (reference sequence). The CDR3 runs 16 residues. V lost 0 bases and J 0 bases, leaving 13 bases between the germline ends. As DNA, the CDR3 is TGTGCCAGCAGCTTGGGGCACCAGACACCCTCCTACGAGCAGTACTTC. Protein: CASSLGHQTPSYEQYF.

V and J are TRBV13 and TRBJ2-7; D is perhaps TRBD2 (5 bases). The CDR3 extends over 13 amino acids. Germline CDR1 reads PRHDT; CDR2 reads FYEKMQ (reference sequence). V shed 4 bases and J shed 5 bases, with 12 bases lying between them. This CDR3 is CASSYYAGDEQYF. Here the CDR3 DNA reads TGTGCCAGCAGCTACTACGCCGGGGACGAGCAGTACTTC.